This entry lists 25 T cell receptor beta chains sequenced from one sample in a study of control samples from healthy donors and cancer patients. Repertoires were generated with immunoSEQ multiplex PCR, while TCRdb's copy carries only in-frame clones and drops some. Here the sample spans roughly 170,000 clones, approximately 94% being singletons. The sample taken for sequencing was blood. These receptors all come from a woman under 30 in good health.

J is TRBJ2-3 and V is TRBV27; tentatively, D is TRBD1 or TRBD2 (6 bases each). The V gene lost 3 bases and the J gene lost 5 bases, with 12 bases spanning the gap. Germline V gene lookup returns CDR1 MNHEY and CDR2 SMNVEV (reference sequence). The CDR3 loop spans 14 amino acids. This chain's CDR3 is CASSFTGAEDTQYF. The DNA for the CDR3 is TGTGCCAGCAGTTTTACGGGGGCAGAAGATACGCAGTATTTT.

This clone was seen a single time. V is TRBV9 and J is TRBJ1-1, with D unresolved. The CDR3 is made up of 13 amino acids. V was trimmed by 0 bases and J by 7 bases, leaving 10 bases between them. The germline V gene encodes CDR1 SGDLS and CDR2 YYNGEE. The CDR3 loop reads CASSVEGGNEAFF. The CDR3, as DNA: TGTGCCAGCAGCGTAGAAGGAGGTAATGAAGCTTTCTTT.

The count of this clone is one. V usage is TRBV5-1 and J usage is TRBJ2-3; D is uncertain. This CDR3 spans 15 amino acids. Trimming left V 3 bases short and J 2 bases short, with 13 bases between. Germline assignment: CDR1 SGHRS and CDR2 YFSETQ. CDR3 in DNA: TGCGCCAGCAGCTGGGATAACCACTACACAGATACGCAGTATTTT. It is translated as CASSWDNHYTDTQYF.

V is TRBV10-2 and J is TRBJ1-1, with D perhaps matching TRBD1 (6 bases). V was trimmed by 6 bases and J by 1 base, leaving 12 bases between them. In germline, CDR1 is WSHSY, CDR2 SAAADI. The CDR3 extends over 14 amino acids. CDR3 region: CASRTGQRNTEAFF. CDR3 sequence (DNA): TGCGCCAGCAGGACCGGACAGAGGAACACTGAAGCTTTCTTT.

The rearrangement joins TRBV7-2 to TRBJ2-6; D possibly corresponds to TRBD2 (7 bases). This CDR3 has 18 amino acids. With 1 base removed from V and 2 bases from J, the gap between germline ends came to 15 bases. Germline assignment: CDR1 SGHTA and CDR2 FQGNSA. The CDR3 DNA follows: TGTGCCAGCAGCTTAGAAGGGGGGGGGCACCCTGGGGCCAACGTCCTGACTTTC. Translation: CASSLEGGGHPGANVLTF.

For the CDR3, the DNA is TGTGCCAGCAGCCCCAACACTTTCTCGCCGGGGACGAGTGGCTACACCTTC. Translated: CASSPNTFSPGTSGYTF. The chain recombines TRBV9 with TRBJ1-2; TRBD1 might be the D (5 bases). The CDR3 contains 17 residues. The V gene's germline CDR1 is SGDLS and CDR2 YYNGEE. V lost 4 bases and J 7 bases, leaving 26 bases between the germline ends.

The chain combines TRBV29-1 with TRBJ1-1; maybe TRBD1 (5 bases). The CDR3 extends over 10 amino acids. V lost 5 bases and J lost 10, with 11 bases in between. Germline CDR1 is SQVTM and CDR2 is ANQGSEA. The chain's CDR3 is CSVIGGGAFF. The CDR3 coding sequence is TGCAGCGTTATCGGGGGGGGAGCTTTCTTT.

The table lists this clone with a count of one. The rearrangement joins TRBV7-8 to TRBJ1-2; possible D gene TRBD1, 5 bases. The germline V gene has CDR1 SGHVS and CDR2 FQNEAQ. V was shortened by 4 bases and J by 2 bases, with 17 bases between the two germline ends. The CDR3 totals 16 residues. In DNA form, the CDR3 reads TGTGCCAGCAGCTCTCAACGGACAAGGGGCAACTATGGCTACACCTTC. Translating it yields CASSSQRTRGNYGYTF.

The chain uses TRBV11-2 and TRBJ2-7; D unresolved. Per the germline V gene, CDR1 is SGHAT and CDR2 is FQNNGV. The V and J ends lost 1 base and 2 bases respectively, with 9 bases between them. The CDR3 runs to 14 residues. In nucleotides, the CDR3 is TGTGCCAGCAGCTTAGGCACGCCCGCCTACGAGCAGTACTTC. As protein: CASSLGTPAYEQYF.

The chain has TRBV12-3 or TRBV12-4 and TRBJ1-1; D not resolved. With 4 bases removed from V and 2 bases from J, the gap between germline ends came to 8 bases. The CDR3 length is 13 residues. DNA for the CDR3: TGTGCCAGCAGTTCAGGCAGAAACACTGAAGCTTTCTTT. Encoded protein: CASSSGRNTEAFF.

This clone is a singleton in its sample. This sequence joins TRBV9 and TRBJ1-1; D is unresolved. Germline assignment: CDR1 SGDLS and CDR2 YYNGEE. Trimming removed 3 bases at V and 1 base at J, with 7 bases between. This CDR3 is built from 13 residues. The CDR3 is CASSAPTNTEAFF. Written as DNA, the CDR3 is TGTGCCAGCAGCGCCCCCACGAACACTGAAGCTTTCTTT.

This clone was detected only once. The J gene is TRBJ1-2, the V gene TRBV25-1; tentatively, D is TRBD1 (5 bases). With 6 bases removed from V and 4 bases from J, the gap between germline ends came to 15 bases. Germline CDR1 reads MGHDK; CDR2 reads SYGVNS. CDR3 length: 14 residues. The CDR3 nucleotides read TGTGCCAGCAGAGGCTCAGGGTGGGTCTATGGCTACACCTTC. Translating it yields CASRGSGWVYGYTF.

This clone was recorded once. This rearrangement joins TRBV2 to TRBJ2-3; 11 positions match TRBD2. V was pared by 6 bases and J by 12 bases, with 11 bases of the junction left unmatched. Germline CDR1 and CDR2: SNHLY and FYNNEI. CDR3 size: 14 residues. For the CDR3, the DNA is TGTGCCAGCAGGGTTAGCGGGGGGGCGTTTTTTCAGTATTTT. Its protein is CASRVSGGAFFQYF.

A note on this clone: Other DNA variants within this sample encode the same CDR3. The chain uses TRBV5-4 and TRBJ2-1; D may correspond to TRBD1 or TRBD2 (5 bases each). Trimming left V 1 base short and J 4 bases short, with 12 bases between. Germline V lookup: CDR1 SGHNT, CDR2 YYREEE (reference sequence). The CDR3 covers 15 residues. CDR3 nucleotides: TGTGCCAGCAGCTTGCCAGGGACCTCTTACAATGAGCAGTTCTTC. Translated, it gives CASSLPGTSYNEQFF.

The chain recombines TRBV27 with TRBJ1-1, with TRBD1 identical over 7 bases. J was trimmed by 0 bases and V by 6 bases; bases with no gene match: 4. The CDR3 loop spans 14 amino acids. CDR1 is MNHEY and CDR2 is SMNVEV in the germline V gene (reference sequence). In nucleotides, the CDR3 is TGTGCCAGCAGAAGGGGGCCTATGAACACTGAAGCTTTCTTT. Translated: CASRRGPMNTEAFF.

This chain links TRBV13 with TRBJ2-1; 8 bases agree with TRBD2. With V trimmed by 3 bases and J by 1 base, 8 bases remained unmatched. Germline V gene sequence: CDR1 PRHDT, CDR2 FYEKMQ (reference sequence). The CDR3 totals 17 residues. The CDR3 coding sequence is TGTGCCAGCAGCTTGAGGACTAGCTCCCTGTCCTACAATGAGCAGTTCTTC. Its translation is CASSLRTSSLSYNEQFF.

There are a few counts of this clone. The chain is built from TRBV11-3 and TRBJ1-6; D ambiguous. V dropped 1 base and J dropped 9 bases, with 13 bases sitting between them. The CDR3 totals 15 residues. Germline V CDR1 and CDR2: SGHNT, YENEEA. The CDR3 region is CASSLGSITGSPLHF. For the CDR3, the DNA is TGTGCCAGCAGCTTAGGGTCAATAACGGGTTCACCCCTCCACTTT.

The chain uses TRBV19 and TRBJ1-5, with D maybe TRBD1 (5 bases). Germline V gives CDR1 LNHDA, CDR2 SQIVND (reference sequence). Trimming removed 6 bases from V and 3 bases from J, with 18 bases in between. The CDR3 totals 16 residues. The CDR3 sequence: CASSPRMGGNNQPQHF. The CDR3 coding sequence is TGTGCCAGTAGCCCCCGGATGGGGGGAAACAATCAGCCCCAGCATTTT.

CDR3 in amino acids: CASSLLQSYNEQFF. CDR3 DNA: TGTGCCAGCAGCTTGCTACAGTCCTACAATGAGCAGTTCTTC. The V and J genes are TRBV5-4 and TRBJ2-1, with no clear D. The CDR3 covers 14 residues. The V gene lost 1 base and the J gene lost 1 base, with 6 bases spanning the gap. Germline V lookup: CDR1 SGHNT, CDR2 YYREEE (reference sequence).

The rearrangement uses TRBV3-1 (or the pseudogene TRBV3-2) and TRBJ1-4, with D unresolved. Germline loops: CDR1 LGHDT, CDR2 YNNKEL (reference sequence). The V end was cut by 4 bases, the J end by 11 bases, with 14 bases between. The CDR3 is made up of 13 amino acids. In DNA, the CDR3 is TGTGCCAGCAGCCTGGGGTCTTCGGAGAAACTGTTTTTT. It specifies CASSLGSSEKLFF.

This clone has a single count. The chain has TRBV28 and TRBJ2-3; 10 bases fit TRBD2. The CDR3 has 16 amino acids. With V trimmed by 4 bases and J by 5 bases, 9 bases remained unmatched. CDR1 is MDHEN and CDR2 is SYDVKM in the germline V gene. The CDR3 sequence: CASSSPLAGQVDTQYF. In DNA, the CDR3 is TGTGCCAGCAGTTCCCCACTAGCGGGACAGGTAGATACGCAGTATTTT.

The chain joins TRBV5-1 to TRBJ1-4; D uncertain. Trimming stripped 1 base from V and 0 bases from J, with 10 bases between. Germline V gene sequence: CDR1 SGHRS, CDR2 YFSETQ. The CDR3 is made up of 16 amino acids. The CDR3 spells CASSLIGDATNEKLFF. DNA of the CDR3: TGCGCCAGCAGCTTGATCGGGGATGCAACTAATGAAAAACTGTTTTTT.

The table lists this clone with a count of one. V and J are TRBV28 and TRBJ2-2, with TRBD1 matching over 7 bases. The germline gives CDR1 MDHEN, CDR2 SYDVKM. CDR3 length equals 14 residues. V dropped 6 bases and J dropped 4; count of bases not matched to a gene: 5. The CDR3 is CASRQGDGTGELFF. The CDR3 DNA sequence: TGTGCCAGCAGGCAGGGGGACGGCACCGGGGAGCTGTTTTTT.

The chain uses TRBV5-6 and TRBJ2-7, with D hard to call. The CDR3 totals 13 residues. V lost 1 base and J 4 bases, leaving 9 bases between the germline ends. The V gene's germline CDR1 is SGHDT and CDR2 YYEEEE. For the CDR3, the DNA is TGTGCCAGCAGCTTGTTGGTTCGGTACGAGCAGTACTTC. Translating gives CASSLLVRYEQYF. The full variable domain, rest sourced from reference TRBV5-6 and TRBJ2-7, is DAGVTQSPTHLIKTRGQQVTLRCSPKSGHDTVSWYQQALGQGPQFIFQYYEEEERQRGNFPDRFSGHQFPNYSSELNVNALLLGDSALYLCASSLLVRYEQYFGPGTRLTVT.

The chain has TRBV21-1 and TRBJ2-7; TRBD1, as called in the table, went unchecked against the DNA. TRBV21-1 is described as a pseudogene. The length of the CDR3 is 14 residues. The DNA for the CDR3 is TGTGCCAGCAGCAATCCCACAGGGCTATACGAGCAGTACTTC. Translating gives CASSNPTGLYEQYF.